The entry below describes one TCR beta chain. The CDR3 runs 16 residues. Per germline, CDR1 LGHNA and CDR2 YNFKEQ. Trimming removed 1 base from V and 5 bases from J; junction bases left unmatched: 9. It was during active infection that Seattle patients were enrolled and then longitudinally followed. Authors' analysis steps: Reference gene primers were amplified, and this amplification served to estimate nucleated cell counts. Repertoires were generated with immunoSEQ multiplex PCR, while TCRdb's copy carries only in-frame clones and drops some. V, J and clone size are taken as reported in that table, and D and trimming were inferred from the DNA itself. Of 25,000 to 30,000 clones in the sample, 70% to 90% were seen once. The data stem from a study of blood T cell repertoires in COVID-19. The wider study: From the United States, Italy and Spain came samples of acute and convalescent COVID-19. The analysed material was cDNA or gDNA that came from T cells, B-cell-depleted T cells, or PBMCs.

The chain has TRBV4-2 and TRBJ2-5; 8 bases align to TRBD1. This TCR was recovered from an elderly woman with COVID-19, enrolled during active disease. Sequencing was performed on peripheral blood. CDR3 DNA: TGTGCCAGCAGCCAAGGTGGTCAGGGGGCGGGGGAGACCCAGTACTTC. Its protein is CASSQGGQGAGETQYF.